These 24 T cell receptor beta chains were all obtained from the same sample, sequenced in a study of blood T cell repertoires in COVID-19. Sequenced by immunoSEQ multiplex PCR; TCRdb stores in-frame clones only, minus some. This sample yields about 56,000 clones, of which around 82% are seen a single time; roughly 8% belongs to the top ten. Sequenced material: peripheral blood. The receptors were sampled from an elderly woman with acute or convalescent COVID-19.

CDR3 amino acids: CASSQGTRDTQYF. CDR3 coding DNA: TGTGCCAGCAGCCAAGGGACTCGAGATACGCAGTATTTT. This rearrangement joins TRBV11-2 to TRBJ2-3; D possibly corresponds to TRBD2 (6 bases). Looked up from germline, CDR1 is SGHAT and CDR2 is FQNNGV. V was pared by 5 bases and J by 5 bases, with 11 bases between. This CDR3 is built from 13 residues.

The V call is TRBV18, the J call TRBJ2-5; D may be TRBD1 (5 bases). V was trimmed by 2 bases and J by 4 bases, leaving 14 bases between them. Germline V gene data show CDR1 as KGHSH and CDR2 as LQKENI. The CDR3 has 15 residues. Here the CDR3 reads CASSPGQGLGETQYF. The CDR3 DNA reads TGTGCCAGCTCACCAGGGCAGGGCCTGGGAGAGACCCAGTACTTC.

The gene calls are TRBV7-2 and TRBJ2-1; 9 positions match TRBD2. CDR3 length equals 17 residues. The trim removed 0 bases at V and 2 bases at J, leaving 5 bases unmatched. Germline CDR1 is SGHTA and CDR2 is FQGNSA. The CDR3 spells CASSLAVSSGAYNEQFF. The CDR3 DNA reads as TGTGCCAGCAGCTTAGCTGTCTCTAGCGGGGCCTACAATGAGCAGTTCTTC.

The chain's CDR3 is CASSAQGLANTGELFF. DNA for the CDR3: TGTGCCAGCAGTGCCCAGGGACTAGCGAACACCGGGGAGCTGTTTTTT. This chain joins TRBV6-4 and TRBJ2-2; 8 bases fit TRBD2. V shed 4 bases, J shed 0 bases, and the junction held 4 bases outside the gene matches. Germline lookup yields CDR1 MRHNA and CDR2 SNTAGT. CDR3 length: 16 residues.

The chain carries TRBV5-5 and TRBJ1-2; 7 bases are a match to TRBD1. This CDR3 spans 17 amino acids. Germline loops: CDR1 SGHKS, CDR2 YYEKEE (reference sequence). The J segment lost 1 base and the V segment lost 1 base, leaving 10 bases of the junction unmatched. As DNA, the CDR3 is TGTGCCAGCAGCTTGAGGGGCAGGGACAGACGTAACTATGGCTACACCTTC. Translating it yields CASSLRGRDRRNYGYTF.

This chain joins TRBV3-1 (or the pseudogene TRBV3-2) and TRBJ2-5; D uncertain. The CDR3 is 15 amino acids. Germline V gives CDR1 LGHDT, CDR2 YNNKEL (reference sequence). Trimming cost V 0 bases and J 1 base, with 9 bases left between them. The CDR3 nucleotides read TGTGCCAGCAGCCAAGATGGTAGCCGCCAAGAGACCCAGTACTTC. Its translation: CASSQDGSRQETQYF.

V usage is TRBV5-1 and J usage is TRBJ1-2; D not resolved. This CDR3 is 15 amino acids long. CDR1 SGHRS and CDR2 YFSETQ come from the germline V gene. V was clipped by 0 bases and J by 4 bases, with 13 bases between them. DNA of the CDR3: TGCGCCAGCAGCTTGGAGCACGGGGAGAGCTATGGCTACACCTTC. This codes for CASSLEHGESYGYTF.

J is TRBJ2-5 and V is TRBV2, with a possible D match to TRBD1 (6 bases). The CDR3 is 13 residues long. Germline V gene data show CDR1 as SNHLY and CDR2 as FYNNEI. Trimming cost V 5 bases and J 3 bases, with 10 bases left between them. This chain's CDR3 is CASSQQGKETQYF. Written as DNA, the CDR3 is TGTGCCAGCAGTCAACAGGGAAAAGAGACCCAGTACTTC.

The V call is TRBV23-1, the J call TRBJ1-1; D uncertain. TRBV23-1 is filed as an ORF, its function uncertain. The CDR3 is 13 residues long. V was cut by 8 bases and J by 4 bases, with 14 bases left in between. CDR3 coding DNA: TGCGCCAGCCCAGTCACCCGGGGCACTGAAGCTTTCTTT. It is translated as CASPVTRGTEAFF.

CDR3 sequence reads: CASSLGGNTEAFF. The CDR3 DNA is TGTGCCAGCAGTTTGGGAGGGAACACTGAAGCTTTCTTT. The chain combines TRBV11-2 with TRBJ1-1; D is unclear. The CDR3 consists of 13 residues. Trimming stripped 6 bases from V and 1 base from J, with 9 bases between. Germline CDR1 reads SGHAT; CDR2 reads FQNNGV.

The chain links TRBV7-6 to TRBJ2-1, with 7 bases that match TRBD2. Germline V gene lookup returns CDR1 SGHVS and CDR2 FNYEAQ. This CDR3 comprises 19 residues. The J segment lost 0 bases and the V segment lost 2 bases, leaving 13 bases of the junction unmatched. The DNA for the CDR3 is TGTGCCAGCAGCTTATTGGGACTATCGTCCCCGAGCTCCTACAATGAGCAGTTCTTC. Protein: CASSLLGLSSPSSYNEQFF.

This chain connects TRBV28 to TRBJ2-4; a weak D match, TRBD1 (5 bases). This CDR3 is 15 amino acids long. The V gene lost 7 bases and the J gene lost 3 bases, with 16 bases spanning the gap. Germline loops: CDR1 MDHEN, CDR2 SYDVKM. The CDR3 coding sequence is TGTGCCAGCACCCCAGCGCAGGGCGGCAAAAACATTCAGTACTTC. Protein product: CASTPAQGGKNIQYF.

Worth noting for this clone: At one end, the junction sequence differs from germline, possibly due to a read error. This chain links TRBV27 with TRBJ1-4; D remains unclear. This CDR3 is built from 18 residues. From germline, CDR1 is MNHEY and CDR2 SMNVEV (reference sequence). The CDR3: CASSLRAWSLATNEKLFF. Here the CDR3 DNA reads TGTGCCAGCAGTTTAAGGGCCTGGTCGCTAGCAACTAATGAAAAACTATTTTTT.

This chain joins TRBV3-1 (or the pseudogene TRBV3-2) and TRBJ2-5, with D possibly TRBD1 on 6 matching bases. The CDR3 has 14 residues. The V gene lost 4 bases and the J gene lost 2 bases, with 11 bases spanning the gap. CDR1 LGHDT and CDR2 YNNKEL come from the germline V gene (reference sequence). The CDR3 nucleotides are TGTGCCAGCAGCCCCGGACAGCGACAAGAGACCCAGTACTTC. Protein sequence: CASSPGQRQETQYF.

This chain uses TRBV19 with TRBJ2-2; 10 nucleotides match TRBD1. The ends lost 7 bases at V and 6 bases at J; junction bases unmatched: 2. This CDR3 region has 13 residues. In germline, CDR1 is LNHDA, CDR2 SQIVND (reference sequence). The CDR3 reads CASMTGGSGELFF. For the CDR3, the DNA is TGTGCCAGTATGACAGGGGGCTCCGGGGAGCTGTTTTTT. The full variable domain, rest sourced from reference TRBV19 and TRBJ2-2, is DGGITQSPKYLFRKEGQNVTLSCEQNLNHDAMYWYRQDPGQGLRLIYYSQIVNDFQKGDIAEGYSVSREKKESFPLTVTSAQKNPTAFYLCASMTGGSGELFFGEGSRLTVL.

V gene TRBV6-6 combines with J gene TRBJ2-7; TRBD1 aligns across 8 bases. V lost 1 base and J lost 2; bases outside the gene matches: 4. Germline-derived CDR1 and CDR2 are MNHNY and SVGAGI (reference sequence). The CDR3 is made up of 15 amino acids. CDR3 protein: CASSYFWTGTYEQYF. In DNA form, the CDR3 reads TGTGCCAGCAGTTACTTTTGGACAGGGACCTACGAGCAGTACTTC.

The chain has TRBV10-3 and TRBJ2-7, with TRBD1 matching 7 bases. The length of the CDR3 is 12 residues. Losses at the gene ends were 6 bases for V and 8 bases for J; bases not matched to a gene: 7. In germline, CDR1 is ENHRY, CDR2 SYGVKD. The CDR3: CAIRAGTEQQYF. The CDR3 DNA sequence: TGTGCCATCAGGGCCGGGACAGAGCAGCAGTACTTC.

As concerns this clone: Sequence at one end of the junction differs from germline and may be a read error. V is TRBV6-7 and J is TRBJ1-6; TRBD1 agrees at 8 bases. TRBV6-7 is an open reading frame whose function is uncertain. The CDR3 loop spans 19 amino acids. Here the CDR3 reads CASSYSLDRDLSYNSPLHF. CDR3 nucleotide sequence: TGTGCCAGCAGTTACTCTCTGGACAGGGACCTCTCCTATAATTCACCTCTCCACTTT.

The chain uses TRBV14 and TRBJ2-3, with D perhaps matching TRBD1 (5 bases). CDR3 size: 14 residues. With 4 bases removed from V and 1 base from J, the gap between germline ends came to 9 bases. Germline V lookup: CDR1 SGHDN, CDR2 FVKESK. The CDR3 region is CASSPLGGTDTQYF. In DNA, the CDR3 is TGTGCCAGCAGCCCCCTAGGGGGCACAGATACGCAGTATTTT.

Here the CDR3 reads CASSGGTGPYEQYF. The CDR3 coding sequence is TGTGCCAGCAGCGGAGGGACAGGGCCCTACGAGCAGTACTTC. The chain employs TRBV7-9 and TRBJ2-7; 9 bases agree with TRBD1. Germline assignment: CDR1 SEHNR and CDR2 FQNEAQ (reference sequence). The ends lost 5 bases at V and 2 bases at J; junction bases unmatched: 4. The CDR3 is 14 amino acids.

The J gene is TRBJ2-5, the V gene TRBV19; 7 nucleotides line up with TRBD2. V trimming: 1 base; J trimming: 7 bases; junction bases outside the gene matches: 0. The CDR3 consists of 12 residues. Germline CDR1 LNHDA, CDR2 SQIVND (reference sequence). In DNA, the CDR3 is TGTGCCAGTAGTATAGGGGAGGGGACCCAGTACTTC. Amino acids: CASSIGEGTQYF.

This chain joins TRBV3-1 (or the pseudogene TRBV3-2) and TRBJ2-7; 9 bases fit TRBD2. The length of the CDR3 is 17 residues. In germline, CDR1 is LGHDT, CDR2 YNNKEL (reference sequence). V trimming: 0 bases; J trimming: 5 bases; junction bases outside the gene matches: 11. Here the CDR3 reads CASSQEWSGGLFHEQYF. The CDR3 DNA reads TGTGCCAGCAGCCAAGAATGGAGCGGGGGGTTATTCCACGAGCAGTACTTC.

The CDR3 nucleotides read TGTGCCAGTAGTACGTTACAACAGGGGAGAGACACTGAAGCTTTCTTT. Translating gives CASSTLQQGRDTEAFF. The chain is built from TRBV19 and TRBJ1-1; 7 bases fit TRBD1. CDR1 LNHDA and CDR2 SQIVND come from the germline V gene (reference sequence). CDR3 length: 16 amino acids. Trimming took 4 bases from V and 3 from J; bases not matched to a gene: 11.

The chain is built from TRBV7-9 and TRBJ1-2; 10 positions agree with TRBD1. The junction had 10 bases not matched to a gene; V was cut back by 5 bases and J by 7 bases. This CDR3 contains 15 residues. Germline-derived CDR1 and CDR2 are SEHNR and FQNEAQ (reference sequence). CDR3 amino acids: CASSPRGTGDSGYTF. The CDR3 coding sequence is TGTGCCAGCAGCCCGCGAGGGACAGGGGATAGTGGCTACACCTTC.